These 6 T cell receptor beta chains originate from one sample sequenced in a study of blood T cell repertoires in COVID-19. Generated by immunoSEQ multiplex PCR, the TCRdb table keeps only in-frame clones and is missing some. The data hold 250,000 to 350,000 clones, with over 75% observed a single time. Input material: PBMCs or T cells enriched from blood (not recorded which). All receptors come from a woman aged 25-40 years who had recovered from COVID-19.

The chain has TRBV2 and TRBJ1-3; possibly TRBD1 for D (6 bases). The CDR3 totals 13 residues. Germline V gives CDR1 SNHLY, CDR2 FYNNEI. V gave up 1 base and J gave up 10 bases, with 11 bases separating them. This CDR3 is CASSEGGTRTIYF. As DNA, the CDR3 is TGTGCCAGCAGTGAAGGAGGGACAAGGACCATATATTTT.

The chain joins TRBV4-1 to TRBJ2-3; 7 bases line up with TRBD2. This CDR3 is 16 amino acids long. In germline, CDR1 is MGHRA, CDR2 YSYEKL. V was clipped by 1 base and J by 2 bases; unmatched bases: 6. This chain's CDR3 is CASSQATGLNTDTQYF. CDR3 DNA sequence: TGCGCCAGCAGCCAAGCGACGGGACTAAACACAGATACGCAGTATTTT.

V is TRBV28 and J is TRBJ1-3, with 7 bases matching TRBD1. The CDR3 length is 16 residues. Losses at the gene ends were 2 bases for V and 0 bases for J; bases not matched to a gene: 4. The germline V gene encodes CDR1 MDHEN and CDR2 SYDVKM. As DNA, the CDR3 is TGTGCCAGCAGTTTAGGGACAGTCCACTCTGGAAACACCATATATTTT. It translates to CASSLGTVHSGNTIYF.

The chain links TRBV5-5 to TRBJ1-1; D gene uncertain. The CDR3 contains 13 residues. Germline assignment: CDR1 SGHKS and CDR2 YYEKEE (reference sequence). Trimming stripped 1 base from V and 1 base from J, with 5 bases between. CDR3 sequence: CASSLTRNTEAFF. CDR3 DNA sequence: TGTGCCAGCAGCTTGACACGGAACACTGAAGCTTTCTTT.

The V gene is TRBV16, the J gene TRBJ1-5; tentative D call: TRBD1 (5 bases). The CDR3 is made up of 17 amino acids. The germline V gene encodes CDR1 KGHSY and CDR2 FQNENV. Deletions cut 4 bases from V and 9 bases from J, with 25 bases between. The CDR3 spells CASSLLSRDGSFVPQHF. The CDR3 bases are TGTGCCAGCAGCCTTCTATCCAGGGACGGGAGCTTCGTGCCCCAGCATTTT. Filled out from reference TRBV16 and TRBJ1-5, the complete variable domain reads GEEVAQTPKHLVRGEGQKAKLYCAPIKGHSYVFWYQQVLKNEFKFLISFQNENVFDETGMPKERFSAKCLPNSPCSLEIQATKLEDSAVYFCASSLLSRDGSFVPQHFGDGTRLSIL.

The chain links TRBV5-5 to TRBJ1-5; TRBD1 is a possible D gene (6 bases). CDR1 and CDR2 from the germline V gene are SGHKS and YYEKEE (reference sequence). V was trimmed by 2 bases and J by 0 bases, leaving 12 bases between them. This CDR3 has 16 amino acids. CDR3 DNA: TGTGCCAGCAGCTTACAGGGTACGGATAGCAATCAGCCCCAGCATTTT. It yields the protein CASSLQGTDSNQPQHF. Complete variable domain (other parts from reference TRBV5-5 and TRBJ1-5): DAGVTQSPTHLIKTRGQQVTLRCSPISGHKSVSWYQQVLGQGPQFIFQYYEKEERGRGNFPDRFSARQFPNYSSELNVNALLLGDSALYLCASSLQGTDSNQPQHFGDGTRLSIL.